The 7 T cell receptor beta chains listed next were all sequenced from one sample in a study of technical replicates of blood from a handful of donors. The method was immunoSEQ multiplex PCR; TCRdb's version includes in-frame clones alone and lacks a portion of them. The data hold tens of thousands of clones, with about 90% observed a single time. Sequencing input: T cells isolated from PBMCs. These receptors came from a human donor in good health.

This rearrangement joins TRBV5-4 to TRBJ2-1, with 16 positions matching TRBD2. The CDR3 runs 16 residues. Germline CDR1 and CDR2: SGHNT and YYREEE (reference sequence). Germline trimming cut 4 bases from V and 9 bases from J; bases unmatched to any gene: 7. CDR3 loop: CASSTGTSGGVSEQFF. The CDR3 nucleotides are TGTGCCAGCAGCACCGGGACTAGCGGGGGGGTCAGTGAGCAGTTCTTC. Based on the CDR3 plus reference TRBV5-4 and TRBJ2-1, the full variable domain is ETGVTQSPTHLIKTRGQQVTLRCSSQSGHNTVSWYQQALGQGPQFIFQYYREEENGRGNFPPRFSGLQFPNYSSELNVNALELDDSALYLCASSTGTSGGVSEQFFGPGTRLTVL.

Concerning this clone itself: At one of its ends the junction is not consistent with the germline gene, which may arise from a read error. This same CDR3 is encoded by further DNA sequences in the sample. V gene TRBV10-1 combines with J gene TRBJ2-2; TRBD2 agrees at 8 bases. This CDR3 comprises 13 residues. Germline V gene sequence: CDR1 WNHNN, CDR2 SYGVQD (reference sequence). In DNA form, the CDR3 reads TGCGCTAGCAGCGGGAGAGACACCGGGGAGCTGTTTTTT. It translates to CASSGRDTGELFF.

This chain connects TRBV27 to TRBJ2-5; 9 nucleotides align to TRBD1. This CDR3 contains 13 residues. V was pared by 2 bases and J by 5 bases, with 0 bases of the junction left unmatched. CDR1 and CDR2 from the germline V gene are MNHEY and SMNVEV (reference sequence). The CDR3 bases are TGTGCCAGCAGTTTAGGGACAGGGGAGACCCAGTACTTC. Translated, it gives CASSLGTGETQYF.

The rearrangement links TRBV27 to TRBJ2-5, with 8 bases aligning to TRBD2. CDR3 length equals 15 residues. J was trimmed by 4 bases and V by 5 bases; bases with no gene match: 9. The germline V gene has CDR1 MNHEY and CDR2 SMNVEV (reference sequence). The CDR3 DNA reads TGTGCCAGCAGTCCCCGCGGGAGGAGCAGAGAGACCCAGTACTTC. It is translated as CASSPRGRSRETQYF.

This chain links TRBV27 with TRBJ2-7; tentative D call: TRBD2 (5 bases). The CDR3 sequence is 15 residues long. Trimming took off 3 bases at V and 3 bases at J, with 15 bases between the two ends. CDR1 MNHEY and CDR2 SMNVEV come from the germline V gene (reference sequence). CDR3 bases: TGTGCCAGCAGTTTCCGGTGGAGCGGATACTACGAGCAGTACTTC. Translated: CASSFRWSGYYEQYF.

The CDR3 nucleotides read TGTGCCAGCAGAAGCCCGGGGGGGCTCCACACCATATATTTT. Its translation: CASRSPGGLHTIYF. The chain uses TRBV6-5 and TRBJ1-3, with a tentative D call TRBD1 (6 bases). Trimming removed 6 bases at V and 8 bases at J, with 17 bases between. Germline values: CDR1 MNHEY, CDR2 SVGAGI. CDR3 length: 14 amino acids.

The chain combines TRBV7-9 with TRBJ1-4; TRBD1 is a possible D gene (6 bases). Looked up from germline, CDR1 is SEHNR and CDR2 is FQNEAQ (reference sequence). The CDR3 consists of 14 residues. The V end lost 5 bases, the J end lost 3 bases, and 10 bases lay between the germline ends. Here the CDR3 reads CASSRQEPNEKLFF. As DNA, the CDR3 is TGTGCCAGCAGCCGACAGGAACCTAATGAAAAACTGTTTTTT. The full variable domain, completed using reference TRBV7-9 and TRBJ1-4, is DTGVSQNPRHKITKRGQNVTFRCDPISEHNRLYWYRQTLGQGPEFLTYFQNEAQLEKSRLLSDRFSAERPKGSFSTLEIQRTEQGDSAMYLCASSRQEPNEKLFFGSGTQLSVL.